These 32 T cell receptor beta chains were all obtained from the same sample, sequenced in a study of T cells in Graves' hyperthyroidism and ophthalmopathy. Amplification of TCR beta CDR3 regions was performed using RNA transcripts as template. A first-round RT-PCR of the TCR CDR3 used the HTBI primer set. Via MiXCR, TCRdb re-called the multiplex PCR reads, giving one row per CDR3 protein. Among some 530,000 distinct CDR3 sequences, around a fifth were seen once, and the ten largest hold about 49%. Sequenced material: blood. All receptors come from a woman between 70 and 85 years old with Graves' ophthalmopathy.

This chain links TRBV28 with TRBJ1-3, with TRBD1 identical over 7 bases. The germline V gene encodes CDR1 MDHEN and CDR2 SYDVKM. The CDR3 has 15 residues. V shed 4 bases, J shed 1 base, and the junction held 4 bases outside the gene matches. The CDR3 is CASSWTGTSGNTIYF. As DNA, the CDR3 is TGTGCCAGCAGTTGGACAGGAACGTCTGGAAACACCATATATTTT.

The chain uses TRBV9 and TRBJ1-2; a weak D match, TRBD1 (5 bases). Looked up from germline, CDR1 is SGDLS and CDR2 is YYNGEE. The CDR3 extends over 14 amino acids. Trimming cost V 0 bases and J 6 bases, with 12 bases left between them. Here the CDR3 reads CASSVGIGAHGYTF. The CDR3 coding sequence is TGTGCCAGCAGCGTAGGTATAGGGGCCCATGGCTACACCTTC.

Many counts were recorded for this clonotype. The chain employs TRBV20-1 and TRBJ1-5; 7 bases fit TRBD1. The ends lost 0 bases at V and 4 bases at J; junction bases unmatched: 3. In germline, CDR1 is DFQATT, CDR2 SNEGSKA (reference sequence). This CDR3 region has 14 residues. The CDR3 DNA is TGCAGTGCTAGAGATTCGACAGGGAATCAGCCCCAGCATTTT. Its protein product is CSARDSTGNQPQHF.

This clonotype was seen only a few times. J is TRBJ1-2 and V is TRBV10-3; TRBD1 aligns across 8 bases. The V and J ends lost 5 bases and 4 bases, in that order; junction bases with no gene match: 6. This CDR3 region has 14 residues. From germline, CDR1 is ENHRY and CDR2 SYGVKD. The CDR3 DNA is TGTGCCATCAGTAATCAGGGGGCTTCCTATGGCTACACCTTC. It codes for CAISNQGASYGYTF.

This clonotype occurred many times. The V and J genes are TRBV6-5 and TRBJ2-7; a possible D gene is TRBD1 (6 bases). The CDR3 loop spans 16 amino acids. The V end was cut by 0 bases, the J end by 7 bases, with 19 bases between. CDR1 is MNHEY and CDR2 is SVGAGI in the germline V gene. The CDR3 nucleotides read TGTGCCAGCAGTTACTCGATCGGCGCAGGGGCTCGAGAGCAGTACTTC. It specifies CASSYSIGAGAREQYF.

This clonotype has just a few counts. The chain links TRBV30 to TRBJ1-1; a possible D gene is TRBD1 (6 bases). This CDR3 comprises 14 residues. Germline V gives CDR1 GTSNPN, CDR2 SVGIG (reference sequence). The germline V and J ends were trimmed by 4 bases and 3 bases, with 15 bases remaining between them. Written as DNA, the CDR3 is TGTGCCTGGATATGGGCAGGGGTGGACACTGAAGCTTTCTTT. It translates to CAWIWAGVDTEAFF.

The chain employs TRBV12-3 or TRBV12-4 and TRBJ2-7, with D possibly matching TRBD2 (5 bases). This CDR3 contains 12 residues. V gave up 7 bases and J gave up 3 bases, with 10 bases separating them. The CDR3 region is CASNGGGYEQYF. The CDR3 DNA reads TGTGCCAGCAACGGCGGAGGCTACGAGCAGTACTTC.

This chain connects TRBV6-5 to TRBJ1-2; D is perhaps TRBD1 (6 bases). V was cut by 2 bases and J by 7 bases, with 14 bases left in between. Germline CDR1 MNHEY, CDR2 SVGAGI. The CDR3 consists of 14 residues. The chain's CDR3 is CASSYRQEASGYTF. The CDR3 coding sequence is TGTGCCAGCAGTTACCGACAGGAGGCGAGTGGCTACACCTTC.

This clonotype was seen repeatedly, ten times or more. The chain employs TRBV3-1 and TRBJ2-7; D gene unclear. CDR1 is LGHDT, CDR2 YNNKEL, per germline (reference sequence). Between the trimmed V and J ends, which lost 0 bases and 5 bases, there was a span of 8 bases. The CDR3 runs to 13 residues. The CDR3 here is CASSQEGADEQYF. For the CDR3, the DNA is TGTGCCAGCAGCCAAGAGGGCGCGGACGAGCAGTACTTC.

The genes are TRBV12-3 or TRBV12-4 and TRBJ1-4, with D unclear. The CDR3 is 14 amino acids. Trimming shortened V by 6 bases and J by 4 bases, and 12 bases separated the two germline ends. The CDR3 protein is CASRETAYNEKLFF. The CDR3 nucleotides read TGTGCCAGCAGGGAGACGGCCTATAATGAAAAACTGTTTTTT.

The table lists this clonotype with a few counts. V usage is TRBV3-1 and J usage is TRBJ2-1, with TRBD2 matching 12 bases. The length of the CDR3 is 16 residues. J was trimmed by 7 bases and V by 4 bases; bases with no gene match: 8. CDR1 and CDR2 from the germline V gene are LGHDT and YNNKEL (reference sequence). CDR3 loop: CASSPLTSGSMNEQFF. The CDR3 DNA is TGTGCCAGCAGCCCCCTGACTAGCGGGAGTATGAATGAGCAGTTCTTC.

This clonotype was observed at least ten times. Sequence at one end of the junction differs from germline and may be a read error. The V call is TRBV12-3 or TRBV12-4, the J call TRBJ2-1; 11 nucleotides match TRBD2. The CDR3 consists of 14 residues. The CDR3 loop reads CASSLAGGPGEQFF. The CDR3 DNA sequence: TGTGCCAGCAGCTTAGCGGGAGGGCCAGGAGAGCAGTTCTTC.

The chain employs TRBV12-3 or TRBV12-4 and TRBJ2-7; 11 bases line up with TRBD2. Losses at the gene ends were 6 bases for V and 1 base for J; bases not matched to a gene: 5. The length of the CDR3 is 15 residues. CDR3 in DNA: TGTGCCAGCAGGAGGGGGACTAGCGGTTCCTACGAGCAGTACTTC. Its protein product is CASRRGTSGSYEQYF.

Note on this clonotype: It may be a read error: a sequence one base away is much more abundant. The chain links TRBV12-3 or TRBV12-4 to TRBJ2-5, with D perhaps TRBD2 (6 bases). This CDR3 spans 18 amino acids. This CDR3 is CAGSFPSGLASGGETQYF. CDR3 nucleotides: TGTGCCGGCAGTTTCCCGTCGGGTCTAGCGAGTGGTGGAGAGACCCAGTACTTC.

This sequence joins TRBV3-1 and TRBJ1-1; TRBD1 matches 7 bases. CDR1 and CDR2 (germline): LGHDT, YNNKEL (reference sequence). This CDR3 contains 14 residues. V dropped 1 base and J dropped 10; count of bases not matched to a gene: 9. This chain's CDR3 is CASSQVRGTSVAFF. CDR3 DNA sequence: TGTGCCAGCAGCCAAGTCAGGGGGACCTCTGTAGCTTTCTTT. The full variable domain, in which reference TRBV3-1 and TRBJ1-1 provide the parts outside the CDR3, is DTAVSQTPKYLVTQMGNDKSIKCEQNLGHDTMYWYKQDSKKFLKIMFSYNNKELIINETVPNRFSPKSPDKAHLNLHINSLELGDSAVYFCASSQVRGTSVAFFGQGTRLTVV.

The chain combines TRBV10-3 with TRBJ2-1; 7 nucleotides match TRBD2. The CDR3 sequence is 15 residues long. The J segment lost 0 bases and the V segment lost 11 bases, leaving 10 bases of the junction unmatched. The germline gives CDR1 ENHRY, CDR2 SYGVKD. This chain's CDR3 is CASKSGTISYNEQFF. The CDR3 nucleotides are TGTGCCTCCAAATCCGGGACTATCTCCTACAATGAGCAGTTCTTC.

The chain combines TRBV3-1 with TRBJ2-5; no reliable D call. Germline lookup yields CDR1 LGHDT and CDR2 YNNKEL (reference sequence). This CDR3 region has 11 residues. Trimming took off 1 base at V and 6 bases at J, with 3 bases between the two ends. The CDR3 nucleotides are TGTGCCAGCAGCCAAGGCCAGACCCAGTACTTC. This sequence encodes CASSQGQTQYF.

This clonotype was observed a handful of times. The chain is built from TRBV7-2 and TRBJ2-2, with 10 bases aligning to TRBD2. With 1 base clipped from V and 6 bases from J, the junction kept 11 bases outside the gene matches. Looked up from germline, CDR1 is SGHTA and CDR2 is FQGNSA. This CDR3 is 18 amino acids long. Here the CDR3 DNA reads TGTGCCAGCAGCTTAGGTCGCCTAGCGGGAGTTCGTCCCGGGGAGCTGTTTTTT. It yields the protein CASSLGRLAGVRPGELFF.

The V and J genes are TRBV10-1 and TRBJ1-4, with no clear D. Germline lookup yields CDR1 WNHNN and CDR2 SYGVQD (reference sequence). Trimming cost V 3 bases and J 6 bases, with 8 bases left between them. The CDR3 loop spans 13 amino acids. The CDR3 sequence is CASSDPTDEKLFF. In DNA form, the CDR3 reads TGCGCCAGCAGTGACCCTACGGATGAAAAACTGTTTTTT.

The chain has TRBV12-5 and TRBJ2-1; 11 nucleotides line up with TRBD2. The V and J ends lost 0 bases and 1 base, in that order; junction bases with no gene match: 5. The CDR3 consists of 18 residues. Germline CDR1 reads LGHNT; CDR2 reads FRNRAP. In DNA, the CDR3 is TGTGCTAGTGGTTTGGTATTGCTAGCGGGAGGATCCTACAATGAGCAGTTCTTC. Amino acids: CASGLVLLAGGSYNEQFF.

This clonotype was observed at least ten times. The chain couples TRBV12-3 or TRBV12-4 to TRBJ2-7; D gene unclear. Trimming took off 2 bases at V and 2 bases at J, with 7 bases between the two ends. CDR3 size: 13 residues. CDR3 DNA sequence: TGTGCCAGCAGTTTAAGCATAACCTACGAGCAGTACTTC. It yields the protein CASSLSITYEQYF.

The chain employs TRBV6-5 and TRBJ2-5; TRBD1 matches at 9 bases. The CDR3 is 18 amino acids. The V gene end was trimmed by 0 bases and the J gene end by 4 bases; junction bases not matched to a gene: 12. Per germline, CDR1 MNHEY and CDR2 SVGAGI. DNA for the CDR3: TGTGCCAGCAGTTACTCGAACCTAAGACAGGGGGGTCGAGAGACCCAGTACTTC. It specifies CASSYSNLRQGGRETQYF.

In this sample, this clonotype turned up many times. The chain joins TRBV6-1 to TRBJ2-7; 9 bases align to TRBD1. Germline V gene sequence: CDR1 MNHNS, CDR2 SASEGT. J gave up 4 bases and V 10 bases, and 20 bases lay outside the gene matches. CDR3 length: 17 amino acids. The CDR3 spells CATLGRSPGQGGYEQYF. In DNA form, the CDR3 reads TGTGCCACTCTCGGGAGAAGTCCGGGACAGGGAGGATACGAGCAGTACTTC.

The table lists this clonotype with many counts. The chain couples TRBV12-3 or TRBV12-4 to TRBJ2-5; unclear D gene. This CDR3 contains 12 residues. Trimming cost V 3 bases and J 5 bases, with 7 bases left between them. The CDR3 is CASSLVVETQYF. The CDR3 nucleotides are TGTGCCAGCAGTTTGGTAGTGGAGACCCAGTACTTC.

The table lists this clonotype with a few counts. DNA for the CDR3: TGTGCCAGCAGCCCCTGGGACTCTAATACGCAGTATTTT. Protein sequence: CASSPWDSNTQYF. The chain has TRBV7-8 and TRBJ2-3; D is possibly TRBD2 (6 bases). The V end lost 5 bases, the J end lost 7 bases, and 13 bases lay between the germline ends. Germline CDR1 reads SGHVS; CDR2 reads FQNEAQ. The CDR3 contains 13 residues.

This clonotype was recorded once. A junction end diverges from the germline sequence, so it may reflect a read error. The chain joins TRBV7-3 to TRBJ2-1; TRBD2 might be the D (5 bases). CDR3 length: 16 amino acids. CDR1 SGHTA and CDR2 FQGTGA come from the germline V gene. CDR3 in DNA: TGTGCCAGCGGCTTAATGGACGGGAAGAGCTACAATGAGCAGTTCTTC. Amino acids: CASGLMDGKSYNEQFF.

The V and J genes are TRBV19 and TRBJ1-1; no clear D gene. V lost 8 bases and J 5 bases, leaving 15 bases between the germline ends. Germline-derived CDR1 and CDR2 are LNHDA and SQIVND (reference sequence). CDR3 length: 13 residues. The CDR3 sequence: CASLKTPGTEAFF. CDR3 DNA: TGTGCCAGTCTAAAGACACCTGGGACTGAAGCTTTCTTT.

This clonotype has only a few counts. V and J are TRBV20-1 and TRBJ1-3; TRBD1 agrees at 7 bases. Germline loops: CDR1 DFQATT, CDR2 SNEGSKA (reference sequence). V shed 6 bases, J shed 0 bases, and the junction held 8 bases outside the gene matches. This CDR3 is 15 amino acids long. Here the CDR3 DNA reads TGCAGTGCAGGGGGGGACAGTTACTCTGGAAACACCATATATTTT. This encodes CSAGGDSYSGNTIYF.

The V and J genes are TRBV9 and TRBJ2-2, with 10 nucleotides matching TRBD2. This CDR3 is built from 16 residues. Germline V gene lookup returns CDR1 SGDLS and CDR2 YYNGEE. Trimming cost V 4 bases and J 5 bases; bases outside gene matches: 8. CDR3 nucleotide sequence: TGTGCCAGCAGCCAGATCCAGGGACTAGCGACCGGGGAGCTGTTTTTT. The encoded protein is CASSQIQGLATGELFF.

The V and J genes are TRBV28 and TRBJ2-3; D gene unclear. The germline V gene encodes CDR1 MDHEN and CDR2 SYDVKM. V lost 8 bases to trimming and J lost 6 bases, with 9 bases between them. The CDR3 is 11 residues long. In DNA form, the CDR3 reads TGTGCCAGCCTGGAAAGTGATACGCAGTATTTT. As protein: CASLESDTQYF.

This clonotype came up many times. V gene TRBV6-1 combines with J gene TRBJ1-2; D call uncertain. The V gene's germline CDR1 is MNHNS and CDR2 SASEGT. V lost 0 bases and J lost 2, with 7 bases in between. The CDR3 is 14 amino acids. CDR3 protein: CASSEASVNYGYTF. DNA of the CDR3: TGTGCCAGCAGTGAAGCATCAGTCAACTATGGCTACACCTTC.

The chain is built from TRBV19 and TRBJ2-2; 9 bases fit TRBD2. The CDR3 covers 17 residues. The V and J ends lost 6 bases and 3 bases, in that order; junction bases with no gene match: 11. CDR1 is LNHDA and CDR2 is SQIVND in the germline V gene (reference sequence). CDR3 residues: CASSTPIGLAYTGELFF. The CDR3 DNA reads TGTGCCAGTAGCACCCCTATCGGACTAGCGTACACCGGGGAGCTGTTTTTT. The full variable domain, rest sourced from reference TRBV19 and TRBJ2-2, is DGGITQSPKYLFRKEGQNVTLSCEQNLNHDAMYWYRQDPGQGLRLIYYSQIVNDFQKGDIAEGYSVSREKKESFPLTVTSAQKNPTAFYLCASSTPIGLAYTGELFFGEGSRLTVL.